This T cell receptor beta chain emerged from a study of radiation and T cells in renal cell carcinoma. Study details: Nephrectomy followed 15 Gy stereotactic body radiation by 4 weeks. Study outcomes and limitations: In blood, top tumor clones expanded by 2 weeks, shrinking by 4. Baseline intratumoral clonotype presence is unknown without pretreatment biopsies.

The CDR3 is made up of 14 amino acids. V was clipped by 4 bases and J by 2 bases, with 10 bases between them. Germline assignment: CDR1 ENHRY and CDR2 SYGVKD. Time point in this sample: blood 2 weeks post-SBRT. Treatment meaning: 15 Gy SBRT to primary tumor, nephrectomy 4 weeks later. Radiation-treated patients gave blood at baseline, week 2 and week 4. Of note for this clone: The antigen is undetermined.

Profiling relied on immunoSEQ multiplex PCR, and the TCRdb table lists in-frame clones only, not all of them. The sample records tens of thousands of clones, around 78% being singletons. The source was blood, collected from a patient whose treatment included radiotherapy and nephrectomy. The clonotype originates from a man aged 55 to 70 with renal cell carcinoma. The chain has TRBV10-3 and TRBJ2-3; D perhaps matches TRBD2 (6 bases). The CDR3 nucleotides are TGTGCCATCAGTGCCCCGGACTACACAGATACGCAGTATTTT. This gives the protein CAISAPDYTDTQYF.